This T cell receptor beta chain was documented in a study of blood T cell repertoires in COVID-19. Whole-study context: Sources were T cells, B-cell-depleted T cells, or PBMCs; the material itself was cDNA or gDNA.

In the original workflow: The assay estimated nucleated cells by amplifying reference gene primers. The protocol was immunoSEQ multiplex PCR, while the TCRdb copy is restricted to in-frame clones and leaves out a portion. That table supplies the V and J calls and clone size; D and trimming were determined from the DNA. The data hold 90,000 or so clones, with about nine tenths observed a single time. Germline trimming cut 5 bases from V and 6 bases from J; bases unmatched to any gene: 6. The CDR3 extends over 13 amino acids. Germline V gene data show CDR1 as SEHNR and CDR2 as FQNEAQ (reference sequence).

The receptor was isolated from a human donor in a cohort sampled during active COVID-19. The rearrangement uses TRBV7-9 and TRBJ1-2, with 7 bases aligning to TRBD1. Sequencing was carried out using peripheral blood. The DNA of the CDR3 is TGTGCCAGCAGCCGACAGGGAACAAATGGCTACACCTTC. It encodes CASSRQGTNGYTF.